This TCR beta chain was captured in a study of cytomegalovirus exposure and HLA in healthy donors. This clone was seen more than once but under ten times. The PCR made use of 60 Vbeta and 13 Jbeta primers. The data were produced by immunoSEQ multiplex PCR, yet TCRdb's version contains in-frame clones alone and is incomplete. The sample holds about 98,000 clones; around two thirds are singletons and the top ten take approximately 1.8%. The CDR3 is 16 residues long. Germline V lookup: CDR1 ENHRY, CDR2 SYGVKD. After removal of 6 bases from V and 0 bases from J, the junction contained 8 bases not matched to a gene.

The sequenced material came from PBMCs. This clonotype was obtained from a male donor in good health and CMV-seronegative. The chain links TRBV10-3 to TRBJ2-1, with 7 positions matching TRBD2. The CDR3 here is CAISHTSDYSYNEQFF. For the CDR3, the DNA is TGTGCCATCAGCCACACTAGCGACTACTCCTACAATGAGCAGTTCTTC.